This T cell receptor beta chain emerged from a study of T-cell memory formation after mild COVID-19. In the study overall: Clustering of TCRs was largely donor specific. Study-wide results and limits: Later expanders leaned toward CD4+, whereas clones contracting from day 15 to 85 were balanced CD4/CD8.

Amplification by 5'RACE using constant-segment primers produced TCR alpha and TCR beta cDNA libraries that carried sample barcodes and UMIs. TCRdb called the 5' RACE reads again in MiXCR, with one record for every CDR3 protein. The sample lists about 350,000 distinct CDR3 sequences, roughly an eighth occurring once. As concerns this clonotype: Its antigen is unidentified.

Sequences were obtained from PBMCs or a T cell subset sorted from them (not recorded which). This clonotype originated in a man aged 18 to 29 who had mild COVID-19 (a few samples of this study predate the infection). Cell type and time point are not known.

CDR3 amino acids: CASSERGVLETQYF. CDR3 sequence (DNA): TGTGCCAGCAGTGAACGCGGGGTTCTAGAGACCCAGTACTTC. The V gene is TRBV2, the J gene TRBJ2-5; D is perhaps TRBD2 (6 bases). The V and J ends lost 2 bases and 4 bases respectively, with 11 bases between them. Germline CDR1 reads SNHLY; CDR2 reads FYNNEI. The CDR3 sequence is 14 residues long.